This TCR beta chain was retrieved from a study of T cell repertoires in cytomegalovirus infection. Study-level information: Evidence of both CMV infection and a matching HLA type came from public TCR beta signatures.

Study-wide results and caveats: HLA-C-restricted CMV-specific TCR beta clonotypes prevailed in the ex vivo response.

Each CDR3 protein is one row after TCRdb ran MiXCR on the reads. The sample lists about 130,000 distinct CDR3 sequences; 7.5% to 9% were seen once. This clonotype was counted many times. What it recognizes is unknown. V was shortened by 6 bases and J by 0 bases, with 24 bases between the two germline ends. This CDR3 is 19 amino acids long. Germline V gives CDR1 SGHTA, CDR2 FQGNSA. Sequencing used PBMCs. The genes are TRBV7-2 and TRBJ2-1; D is tentatively TRBD1 or TRBD2 (5 bases each). The TCR was taken from a human donor in good health (CMV status not recorded). Some clones in this sample may be carry-over from other donors' samples. The CDR3 nucleotides read TGTGCCAGCAGGCCAAGCAGAGCCTCGGGGACCAGCTCCTACAATGAGCAGTTCTTC. It yields the protein CASRPSRASGTSSYNEQFF.